The clone carrying this T cell receptor (beta chain) was detected only once. Its cognate antigen is unknown. TCRdb keeps only in-frame clones here, not all; method: immunoSEQ multiplex PCR. Found here are 1.4 million or so clones, 98% of them singletons; the top ten hold around 0.33%. The data were obtained in a study of shared clonotypes between healthy human individuals. The CDR3 length is 15 residues. V lost 4 bases, J lost 0 bases, and 13 bases lay in between. Germline CDR1 MDHEN, CDR2 SYDVKM. Study results and limitations: Naive subsets tended to show greater estimated richness than memory subsets. Though the depth was large, rarefaction showed that sorted-subset sequencing was incomplete. The represented genetic and exposure-history diversity was limited by the small number of donors. Non-shared clonotypes displayed generation probabilities falling below those of clonotypes present in all four donors.

The sequenced sample consisted of naive CD4+ T cells sorted from blood. Documented subset: CD45RA+ positively selected. This clonotype originated in a man younger than 40 in good health. The gene calls are TRBV28 and TRBJ2-7; a weak D match, TRBD2 (6 bases). The CDR3 reads CASSWVAEGSYEQYF. The CDR3 DNA is TGTGCCAGCAGTTGGGTAGCGGAAGGCTCCTACGAGCAGTACTTC.